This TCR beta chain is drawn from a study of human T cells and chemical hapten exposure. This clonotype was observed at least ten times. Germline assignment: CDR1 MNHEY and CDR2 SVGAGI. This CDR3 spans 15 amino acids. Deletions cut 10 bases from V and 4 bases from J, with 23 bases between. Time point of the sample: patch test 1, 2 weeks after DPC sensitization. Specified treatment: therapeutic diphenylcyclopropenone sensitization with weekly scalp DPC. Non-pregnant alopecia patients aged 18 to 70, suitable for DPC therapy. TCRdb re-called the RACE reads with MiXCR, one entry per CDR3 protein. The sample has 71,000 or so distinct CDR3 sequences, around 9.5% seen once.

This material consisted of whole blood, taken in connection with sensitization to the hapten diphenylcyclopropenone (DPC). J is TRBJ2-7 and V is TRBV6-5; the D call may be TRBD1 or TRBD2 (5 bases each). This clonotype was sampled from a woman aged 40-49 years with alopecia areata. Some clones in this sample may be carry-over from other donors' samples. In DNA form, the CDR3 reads TGTGCCACCCTCACCCTCGAGGGGAACGGTTACGAGCAGTACTTC. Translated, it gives CATLTLEGNGYEQYF.